These T cell receptor beta chains were read from a single sample in a study of CD8 T cells in ankylosing spondylitis. MiXCR was run by TCRdb on the 5' RACE reads, yielding one entry per CDR3 protein. The data hold a few hundred thousand distinct CDR3 sequences, with roughly 20% observed a single time. The specimen was blood, either unsorted or a sorted T cell fraction (not recorded which). These receptors all come from a female donor with ankylosing spondylitis or in good health (not recorded which). Both conserved end residues are part of each CDR3. The D gene is left open where the match is weak. Rows give clone size only sometimes, using once, few, many, or a class for an expanded clone.

>few|NA|TRBV4-3|TRBJ2-1
CASSQAPGIKPNEQFF
TGCGCCAGCAGCCAAGCCCCGGGAATCAAGCCGAATGAGCAGTTCTTC
>few|TRBD2|TRBV20-1|TRBJ2-1
CSARIASGVNEQFF
TGCAGTGCTAGAATTGCTAGCGGGGTAAATGAGCAGTTCTTC
>many|NA|TRBV29-1|TRBJ2-2
CSVGQGLIAGELFF
TGCAGCGTTGGTCAGGGTTTAATTGCCGGGGAGCTGTTTTTT
>NA|NA|TRBV6-1|TRBJ2-1
CASSEGTGFGEQFF
TGTGCCAGCAGTGAGGGAACAGGGTTTGGTGAGCAGTTCTTC
>NA|TRBD1|TRBV29-1|TRBJ2-7
CSVGVQGVPPYEQYF
TGCAGCGTTGGCGTCCAGGGGGTCCCTCCTTACGAGCAGTACTTC
>NA|NA|TRBV3-1|TRBJ2-7
CASSHGWGRARYEQYF
TGTGCCAGCAGCCATGGCTGGGGTCGGGCCCGCTACGAGCAGTACTTC
>NA|NA|TRBV6-5|TRBJ1-5
CASSFSGKSNQPQHF
TGTGCCAGCAGTTTTTCAGGGAAGAGCAATCAGCCCCAGCATTTT
>NA|NA|TRBV9|TRBJ2-1
CASSVDDSSYNEQFF
TGTGCCAGCAGCGTAGACGACAGTTCCTACAATGAGCAGTTCTTC
>many|NA|TRBV29-1|TRBJ1-2
CSVVTATYGYTF
TGCAGCGTTGTGACAGCCACCTATGGCTACACCTTC
>many|TRBD2|TRBV29-1|TRBJ2-7
CSGLAGPDEQYF
TGCAGCGGACTAGCGGGTCCGGACGAGCAGTACTTC
>NA|TRBD1|TRBV2|TRBJ1-4
CASRTGESNEKLFF
TGTGCCAGCAGAACAGGGGAATCCAATGAAAAACTGTTTTTT
>once|NA|TRBV29-1|TRBJ1-2
CSVEPAGQWGYTF
TGCAGCGTTGAACCCGCCGGGCAGTGGGGCTACACCTTC
>NA|NA|TRBV14|TRBJ1-6
CASSIKYSPLHF
TGTGCCAGCAGCATCAAGTATTCACCCCTCCACTTT
>many|NA|TRBV20-1|TRBJ2-3
CSARASGVTQYF
TGCAGTGCTAGAGCCAGCGGTGTTACGCAGTATTTT
>few|TRBD1|TRBV7-2|TRBJ1-5
CASSWDRGRAQHF
TGTGCCAGCAGCTGGGACAGGGGTCGGGCCCAGCATTTT
>NA|TRBD2|TRBV19|TRBJ2-2
CASSIDRGSGRVTGELFF
TGTGCCAGTAGTATAGATCGAGGTAGCGGGAGAGTCACCGGGGAGCTGTTTTTT
>many|NA|TRBV20-1|TRBJ2-5
CSAREVALKTQYF
TGCAGTGCTAGAGAGGTGGCGTTAAAGACCCAGTACTTC
>few|NA|TRBV12-3/TRBV12-4|TRBJ1-2
CASSFGIHGYTF
TGTGCCAGCAGTTTTGGGATCCATGGCTACACCTTC
>few|NA|TRBV25-1|TRBJ2-3
CASSEGAATQYF
TGTGCCAGCAGTGAAGGGGCGGCTACGCAGTATTTT
>NA|TRBD2|TRBV6-5|TRBJ2-5
CASSRGEETQYF
TGTGCCAGCAGTCGGGGGGAAGAGACCCAGTACTTC
>once|NA|TRBV6-5|TRBJ2-7
CASSSSDRGGYEQYF
NA
>NA|TRBD1|TRBV5-5|TRBJ1-2
CASRNPGQGAGGYTF
TGTGCCAGCAGAAACCCGGGACAGGGGGCTGGAGGCTACACCTTC
>NA|NA|TRBV5-1|TRBJ2-3
CASSLGDPGTDTQYF
TGCGCCAGCAGCTTGGGGGACCCAGGCACAGATACGCAGTATTTT
>NA|NA|TRBV5-1|TRBJ2-5
CASSGGTQETQYF
TGCGCCAGCAGTGGGGGAACCCAAGAGACCCAGTACTTC
>few|TRBD2|TRBV18|TRBJ2-1
CASSPKGTSAVLEQFF
TGTGCCAGCTCACCAAAAGGGACTAGCGCCGTCCTTGAGCAGTTCTTC
>many|NA|TRBV18|TRBJ2-5
CASSPGREQETQYF
TGTGCCAGCTCACCCGGACGGGAACAAGAGACCCAGTACTTC
>NA|TRBD1|TRBV6-5|TRBJ2-7
CASSYSFGQGGEQYF
TGTGCCAGCAGTTACTCCTTCGGACAGGGCGGCGAGCAGTACTTC
>few|NA|TRBV12-3/TRBV12-4|TRBJ2-2
CASSSTASAGELFF
TGTGCCAGCAGTTCCACGGCCAGCGCCGGGGAGCTGTTTTTT
>many|TRBD1|TRBV6-1|TRBJ1-5
CASRTGTGFNQPQHF
TGTGCCAGCAGGACCGGGACAGGGTTCAATCAGCCCCAGCATTTT
>few|TRBD1|TRBV28|TRBJ1-4
CASSNPRDRTNEKLFF
TGTGCCAGCAGTAACCCGCGGGACAGGACTAATGAAAAACTGTTTTTT
>many|NA|TRBV29-1|TRBJ1-2
CSVTAPTGPRRGYTF
TGCAGCGTCACAGCACCGACAGGCCCCCGTCGAGGCTACACCTTC
>NA|NA|TRBV4-3|TRBJ2-2
CASSQDLADSQIGELFF
TGCGCCAGCAGCCAAGATCTAGCCGACAGTCAAATCGGGGAGCTGTTTTTT
>NA|NA|TRBV5-1|TRBJ2-1
CASSRIAGINEQFF
TGCGCCAGCAGCAGGATCGCGGGGATCAATGAGCAGTTCTTC
>NA|NA|TRBV12-3/TRBV12-4|TRBJ1-5
CASSPGQTPSNQPQHF
TGTGCCAGCAGTCCAGGACAGACCCCTAGCAATCAGCCCCAGCATTTT
>few|NA|TRBV29-1|TRBJ2-3
CSVGSINTDTQYF
TGCAGCGTTGGGTCGATAAACACAGATACGCAGTATTTT
>NA|NA|TRBV7-2|TRBJ1-1
CASSLGGALANTEAFF
TGTGCCAGCAGCTTAGGAGGAGCTCTTGCGAACACTGAAGCTTTCTTT
>many|NA|TRBV2|TRBJ1-3
CASSSRGAGQLSGNTIYF
TGTGCCAGTTCAAGCCGTGGGGCAGGGCAGCTCTCTGGAAACACCATATATTTT
>NA|NA|TRBV15|TRBJ2-1
CATSRGTRNEQFF
TGTGCCACCAGCCGCGGGACACGAAATGAGCAGTTCTTC
>few|NA|TRBV5-1|TRBJ2-6
CASSWDASGANVLTF
TGCGCCAGCAGCTGGGACGCCTCTGGGGCCAACGTCCTGACTTTC